Detailed here is one T cell receptor (beta chain). This clone's antigen is unknown. No base quality values were provided; no much bigger clone lies one nucleotide off. Systemically healthy Caucasian individuals from Russia, approximately 39 in total and aged about 6 to 90 years, were included as donors. Each donor gave around 9.9 milliliters of peripheral blood, collected into EDTA-treated Vacutainer tubes. Ficoll-Paque density-gradient centrifugation was used to isolate PBMCs, with at least 6.5 million per sample. Total RNA was extracted from PBMCs with Trizol reagent, with at least 6 micrograms obtained per sample. The percentages of naive CD45RAhigh/CD27high T cells were determined by flow cytometry on a PBMC aliquot from every donor. This specimen comes from a study of blood T cells in healthy people across ages (dated by TCRdb to 2015 to 2017). Notes on the research overall: In model experiments, template switching captured roughly one uniquely barcoded TCR beta cDNA molecule for every two T cells. To track age-related changes in TCR beta repertoire diversity, the study relied on deep sequencing normalized with unique cDNA molecular identifiers. The donors were divided into four age groups: young (average around 17 years), middle-aged (under 40), aged (about 60) and long-lived (roughly 88). Two additional independent replicas of 1 million unique cDNA reads from the same blood draw were analyzed for two donors (one aged 18 to 30 and one aged 80 or older).

Taken from cysteine to phenylalanine, the CDR3 has 16 residues. Only the CDR3 DNA is retained, 48 bases long and in frame from the first base. V is cut back by 5 bases and J by 0 bases, with 9 bases in the junction unmatched. The CDR1 and CDR2 encoded by the germline V gene (reference sequence) are MNHNY and SVGAGI. Study-wide findings and limitations: The percentage of naive T cells measured by flow cytometry correlated strongly with observed TCR beta diversity. As age increased, observed TCR beta diversity per million T cells dropped in a roughly linear way, and a significant reduction was already evident by age roughly 40. Since profiling was done on bulk unsorted PBMCs, naive and antigen-experienced compartments could not be conclusively compared. Because the CMV infection status of the donors was unknown, age-related changes in expanded clonotypes may potentially have been confounded. Compared with the aged group, more naive CD4+ T cells, fewer expanded clones and increased TCR diversity were shown by the long-lived group, suggesting age selection. Total diversity estimates from one million sequenced T cells were considered lower bounds and underestimates.

The library came from 5' RACE. The run used an Illumina HiSeq 2500. The second PCR ran for roughly 7 to 12 cycles and used a J-beta primer mix along with a sample-barcoded 5' primer. A unique molecular identifier was introduced onto each TCR beta cDNA molecule by a template-switch 5' adaptor carrying 12 random nucleotides. Each sample yielded at least 2.5 million CDR3-containing paired-end reads. First-strand cDNA synthesis was performed from all RNA using the Mint cDNA synthesis kit, with priming by a TRBC-specific oligonucleotide. Following uracil-DNA glycosylase treatment, a first 18-cycle PCR with universal primers M1SS and BC2_uni_R was performed on all cDNA. The authors processed their data as follows. For normalization, 1 million high-quality reads were randomly selected from each sample, with every read carrying a distinct molecular identifier. Instead of being binned into consensus sequences, reads with shared molecular identifiers were discarded. MiTCR, set to a Q25 quality threshold and the strictest error-elimination algorithm, was used for CDR3 identification, clonotype clustering and error correction. Lower-bound total TCR beta diversity was estimated with a nonparametric unseen species model using Euler transformation. TCRdb handled the public reads itself, with Q25 trimming in fastp and clone calling in MiXCR, and kept productive beta chains. When rows share a CDR3 protein, they turn into one entry using the most common DNA and genes. The V and J calls and clone size are TCRdb's, not the authors'. A total of 500,000 to 550,000 distinct CDR3 sequences appear in this sample, about 24% of them only once. Of the sample, just over 8.5% is held by the ten largest clones.

This same sample was also taken into another study, of T cells of mothers and their children. As that second paper reports: Donors were nine systemically healthy Caucasian individuals: three mothers and their six children. cDNA synthesis used all of the extracted RNA, with roughly 1.6 ug of RNA in each 15 ul reaction. Sample barcodes and 2-4 random nucleotides were added via the M1S primer in the second PCR. Each mother yielded over 9.5 million TCR beta CDR3 reads and each child 3 million to 3.5 million reads. Thymic selection shapes the output of TCR recombination in a similar way in related and unrelated pairs, and inherited differences have a minor effect. Normalized repertoire overlap in related mother-child pairs was always slightly higher than in unrelated mother-child pairs, but the difference was never significant. Persistent microchimeric T cell clones were not detected, at a sensitivity of 85 to 100 clones per million clonotypes. To look for features that set related mother-child pairs apart from unrelated individuals, the researchers ran deep NGS to compare the TCR beta repertoires of mothers and children. On average, the children were roughly 11 +/- 4 years old, while the mothers were 40 +/- 4 years old. After adapter ligation with NEBNext reagents, the libraries were sequenced on Illumina HiSeq 2000 with 100+100 nt paired-end reads. To avoid cross-contamination, the mother libraries and the child libraries were prepared a month apart and sequenced in separate runs. Between roughly 500,000 and 2,100,000 distinct TCR beta clonotypes were identified per donor. Naive TCR beta clonotypes were estimated from low-frequency clonotypes matched to each donor's FACS-determined naive share, without sorting.

The TCR originated in a boy between 10 and 17 years old in good health. The specimen sequenced was blood. The chain employs TRBV6-6 and TRBJ2-7; the central 8 bases match TRBD2. Here is the DNA: TGTGCCAGCAGTCCTCGGGGGGGGGATTACTCCTACGAGCAGTACTTC. This gives the protein CASSPRGGDYSYEQYF.